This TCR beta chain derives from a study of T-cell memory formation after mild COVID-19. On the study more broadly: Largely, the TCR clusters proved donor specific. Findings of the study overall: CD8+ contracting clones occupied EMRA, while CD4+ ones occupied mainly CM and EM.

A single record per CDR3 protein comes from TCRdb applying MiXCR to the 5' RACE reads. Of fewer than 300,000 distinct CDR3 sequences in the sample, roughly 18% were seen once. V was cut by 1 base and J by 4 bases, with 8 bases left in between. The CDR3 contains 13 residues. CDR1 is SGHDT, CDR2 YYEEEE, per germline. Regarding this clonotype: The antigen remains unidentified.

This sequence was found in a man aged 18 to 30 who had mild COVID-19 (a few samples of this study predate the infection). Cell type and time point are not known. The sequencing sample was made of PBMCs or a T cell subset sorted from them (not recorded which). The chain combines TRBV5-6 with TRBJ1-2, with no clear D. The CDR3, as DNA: TGTGCCAGCAGCTTGCCAGCCAGCTATGGCTACACCTTC. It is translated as CASSLPASYGYTF.